These 32 T cell receptor beta chains originate from one sample sequenced in a study of identifying expanded T cells in peripheral blood. Assay: immunoSEQ multiplex PCR; the TCRdb copy retains only in-frame clones and omits some. The data hold about 110,000 clones, with 88% observed a single time. What was sequenced was blood. The origin of the receptors is a person between 18 and 75 years old in good health.

This chain links TRBV19 with TRBJ1-2, with TRBD1 matching over 7 bases. There are 15 residues in the CDR3. Germline V gene sequence: CDR1 LNHDA, CDR2 SQIVND (reference sequence). With V trimmed by 6 bases and J by 5 bases, 12 bases remained unmatched. CDR3 sequence: CASRNSGQSFYGYTF. The CDR3 nucleotides are TGTGCCAGTAGGAATTCGGGACAGAGCTTTTATGGCTACACCTTC.

This clone was seen only a few times. The J gene is TRBJ2-7, the V gene TRBV18; 8 bases fit TRBD1. Trimming removed 6 bases from V and 1 base from J; junction bases left unmatched: 8. The CDR3 length is 15 residues. From germline, CDR1 is KGHSH and CDR2 LQKENI. The DNA for the CDR3 is TGTGCCAGCTCTTCGGACAGGGTGGAATCCTACGAGCAGTACTTC. Its protein product is CASSSDRVESYEQYF.

This clone turned up a few times. The chain employs TRBV7-9 and TRBJ2-3; 8 bases agree with TRBD1. The CDR3 consists of 14 residues. The V and J ends lost 5 bases and 6 bases, in that order; junction bases with no gene match: 7. Germline V lookup: CDR1 SEHNR, CDR2 FQNEAQ (reference sequence). The CDR3 reads CASSVDRVADTQYF. The CDR3 bases are TGTGCCAGCAGCGTGGACAGGGTGGCGGATACGCAGTATTTT.

This rearrangement joins TRBV2 to TRBJ2-3; TRBD1 agrees at 9 bases. Trimming cost V 8 bases and J 4 bases; bases outside gene matches: 10. The CDR3 has 15 residues. Germline CDR1 and CDR2: SNHLY and FYNNEI. CDR3 protein: CASWTGTGFSDTQYF. Written as DNA, the CDR3 is TGTGCCAGCTGGACTGGGACAGGGTTCTCAGATACGCAGTATTTT. Looking up the rest from reference TRBV2 and TRBJ2-3 gives the full variable domain: EPEVTQTPSHQVTQMGQEVILRCVPISNHLYFYWYRQILGQKVEFLVSFYNNEISEKSEIFDDQFSVERPDGSNFTLKIRSTKLEDSAMYFCASWTGTGFSDTQYFGPGTRLTVL.

The chain has TRBV4-1 and TRBJ2-1; D is undetermined. This CDR3 has 11 amino acids. The germline V gene encodes CDR1 MGHRA and CDR2 YSYEKL. V shed 0 bases and J shed 11 bases, with 5 bases lying between them. The CDR3: CASSQDSQQFF. CDR3 coding DNA: TGCGCCAGCAGCCAAGATAGCCAGCAGTTCTTC.

This clone was detected only a few times. The V gene is TRBV6-6, the J gene TRBJ1-3; tentatively, D is TRBD1 (6 bases). The V gene's germline CDR1 is MNHNY and CDR2 SVGAGI (reference sequence). Trimming pared 6 bases from V and 1 base from J, leaving 13 bases between. CDR3 length equals 15 residues. CDR3 protein: CASRAQGGSGNTIYF. DNA of the CDR3: TGTGCCAGCAGAGCACAAGGGGGGTCTGGAAACACCATATATTTT.

The chain recombines TRBV11-2 with TRBJ2-2; TRBD2 agrees at 15 bases. Germline loops: CDR1 SGHAT, CDR2 FQNNGV. The CDR3 runs to 18 residues. V was pared by 6 bases and J by 7 bases, with 12 bases of the junction left unmatched. The CDR3 protein is CASSLLGTSGRRGGELFF. The DNA of the CDR3 is TGTGCCAGCAGTCTGTTGGGGACTAGCGGGAGGAGGGGCGGGGAGCTGTTTTTT.

This chain uses TRBV19 with TRBJ2-3; 8 positions agree with TRBD1. From germline, CDR1 is LNHDA and CDR2 SQIVND (reference sequence). The CDR3 spans 14 residues. With V trimmed by 7 bases and J by 3 bases, 6 bases remained unmatched. The CDR3 loop reads CASKRQGATDTQYF. As DNA, the CDR3 is TGTGCCAGTAAGAGGCAGGGGGCGACAGATACGCAGTATTTT.

The gene calls are TRBV18 and TRBJ1-1; tentative D call: TRBD1 (5 bases). This CDR3 comprises 16 residues. With 3 bases removed from V and 0 bases from J, the gap between germline ends came to 14 bases. Germline CDR1 KGHSH, CDR2 LQKENI. The CDR3 coding sequence is TGTGCCAGCTCACCCGACCAGACAGTCATGAACACTGAAGCTTTCTTT. The encoded protein is CASSPDQTVMNTEAFF.

For the CDR3, the DNA is TGTGCCAGCAGTCAAAGGGGGGAGACCCAGTACTTC. Its protein is CASSQRGETQYF. This chain joins TRBV28 and TRBJ2-5, with D possibly being TRBD1 (6 bases). Germline loops: CDR1 MDHEN, CDR2 SYDVKM. The V end lost 5 bases, the J end lost 5 bases, and 9 bases lay between the germline ends. The length of the CDR3 is 12 residues.

V gene TRBV7-9 combines with J gene TRBJ2-1; TRBD2 matches 8 bases. After removal of 5 bases from V and 6 bases from J, the junction contained 12 bases not matched to a gene. This CDR3 has 16 amino acids. Germline V gives CDR1 SEHNR, CDR2 FQNEAQ (reference sequence). The CDR3: CASSPLGSGVPNEQFF. The DNA of the CDR3 is TGTGCCAGCAGCCCCTTGGGTAGCGGGGTTCCCAATGAGCAGTTCTTC.

This chain uses TRBV7-3 with TRBJ2-1, with D possibly matching TRBD1 (5 bases). This CDR3 has 14 amino acids. Germline-derived CDR1 and CDR2 are SGHTA and FQGTGA. Trimming took 2 bases from V and 9 from J, leaving 14 bases between them. For the CDR3, the DNA is TGTGCCAGCAGCTTAGGCCAGGGTAGGAGTGAGCAGTTCTTC. Its protein product is CASSLGQGRSEQFF. The variable domain in full, completed from reference TRBV7-3 and TRBJ2-1, reads GAGVSQTPSNKVTEKGKYVELRCDPISGHTALYWYRQSLGQGPEFLIYFQGTGAADDSGLPNDRFFAVRPEGSVSTLKIQRTERGDSAVYLCASSLGQGRSEQFFGPGTRLTVL.

The CDR3 spells CAVIQGTKAEAFF. CDR3 nucleotides: TGTGCGGTAATACAGGGTACTAAGGCTGAAGCTTTCTTT. The V gene is TRBV28, the J gene TRBJ1-1; D is possibly TRBD1 (6 bases). This CDR3 has 13 amino acids. CDR1 MDHEN and CDR2 SYDVKM come from the germline V gene. Drawing the rest from reference TRBV28 and TRBJ1-1, the complete variable domain is DVKVTQSSRYLVKRTGEKVFLECVQDMDHENMFWYRQDPGLGLRLIYFSYDVKMKEKGDIPEGYSVSREKKERFSLILESASTNQTSMYLCAVIQGTKAEAFFGQGTRLTVV.

The J gene is TRBJ1-4, the V gene TRBV4-2, with a tentative D call TRBD1 (6 bases). Germline V gene sequence: CDR1 LGHNA, CDR2 YNFKEQ. With 2 bases removed from V and 4 bases from J, the gap between germline ends came to 14 bases. This CDR3 region has 16 residues. This chain's CDR3 is CASSQNQGQSNEKLFF. The CDR3 nucleotides read TGTGCCAGCAGCCAAAACCAAGGACAGAGTAATGAAAAACTGTTTTTT.

The chain combines TRBV10-1 with TRBJ2-5; no definite D call. In germline, CDR1 is WNHNN, CDR2 SYGVQD (reference sequence). V dropped 3 bases and J dropped 4 bases, with 12 bases sitting between them. The CDR3 spans 14 residues. CDR3 DNA sequence: TGCGCCAGCAGTGAAGCCAGATCGGCAGAGACCCAGTACTTC. This sequence encodes CASSEARSAETQYF.

CDR3 nucleotide sequence: TGTGCCAGCAGCTTAGCGGACAGGAACCAAGAGACCCAGTACTTC. It translates to CASSLADRNQETQYF. The chain recombines TRBV11-1 with TRBJ2-5, with 7 bases that match TRBD1. The CDR3 is made up of 15 amino acids. Germline-derived CDR1 and CDR2 are SGHAT and FQDESV (reference sequence). V shed 0 bases and J 0 bases; nucleotides not matched to a gene: 1.

The sample holds one count of this clone. The chain couples TRBV27 to TRBJ1-2; 8 bases line up with TRBD1. This CDR3 is built from 15 residues. The germline CDR1 and CDR2 sequences are MNHEY and SMNVEV (reference sequence). The J segment lost 5 bases and the V segment lost 2 bases, leaving 7 bases of the junction unmatched. The CDR3 region has the DNA TGTGCCAGCAGTTTAGGAGCAGGGGGCGGGTATGGCTACACCTTC. As protein: CASSLGAGGGYGYTF.

The V call is TRBV10-2, the J call TRBJ1-1; possibly TRBD1 for D (5 bases). The CDR3 extends over 13 amino acids. V lost 3 bases and J 1 base, leaving 6 bases between the germline ends. Germline CDR1 and CDR2: WSHSY and SAAADI. The CDR3 protein is CASSDGGNTEAFF. The CDR3 DNA reads as TGCGCCAGCAGTGACGGGGGGAACACTGAAGCTTTCTTT.

The J gene is TRBJ1-1, the V gene TRBV5-1; maybe TRBD1 (5 bases). The CDR3 length is 14 residues. CDR1 is SGHRS and CDR2 is YFSETQ in the germline V gene. V was shortened by 1 base and J by 5 bases, with 12 bases between the two germline ends. CDR3 in amino acids: CASSLLQGGTEAFF. The CDR3 bases are TGCGCCAGCAGCTTGTTGCAGGGTGGGACTGAAGCTTTCTTT.

This chain connects TRBV6-5 to TRBJ1-1; D uncertain. With 6 bases removed from V and 2 bases from J, the gap between germline ends came to 7 bases. There are 12 residues in the CDR3. Germline V gene data show CDR1 as MNHEY and CDR2 as SVGAGI. CDR3 in DNA: TGTGCCAGCAGGGATACTAACACTGAAGCTTTCTTT. Its protein is CASRDTNTEAFF.

The chain has TRBV7-2 and TRBJ2-1; the D is unclear. The V end was cut by 3 bases, the J end by 5 bases, with 8 bases between. CDR3 length: 13 amino acids. The germline CDR1 and CDR2 sequences are SGHTA and FQGNSA. The CDR3 coding sequence is TGTGCCAGCAGCTTGGTCACAGACAATGAGCAGTTCTTC. Its translation is CASSLVTDNEQFF.

CDR3 DNA: TGCGCCAGCAGCCCTCGACTAGCGGGAGGGCCGGATACGCAGTATTTT. It codes for CASSPRLAGGPDTQYF. The chain combines TRBV5-1 with TRBJ2-3; 14 nucleotides agree with TRBD2. Germline V CDR1 and CDR2: SGHRS, YFSETQ. The CDR3 loop spans 16 amino acids. Unmatched junction bases numbered 7, after V lost 4 bases and J lost 6 bases.

The V call is TRBV6-5, the J call TRBJ2-2; 10 bases match TRBD1. V gave up 0 bases and J gave up 6 bases; unmatched junction bases: 4. From germline, CDR1 is MNHEY and CDR2 SVGAGI. The CDR3 extends over 16 amino acids. The chain's CDR3 is CASSYSDRGYSGELFF. The CDR3, as DNA: TGTGCCAGCAGTTACTCGGACAGGGGGTATTCCGGGGAGCTGTTTTTT.

This clone came up once. This chain links TRBV4-3 with TRBJ1-1, with D possibly TRBD1 on 5 matching bases. Germline CDR1 reads LGHNA; CDR2 reads YSLEER. The CDR3 sequence is 15 residues long. Trimming removed 0 bases at V and 3 bases at J, with 11 bases between. CDR3 in amino acids: CASSQDVKGDTEAFF. In nucleotides, the CDR3 is TGCGCCAGCAGCCAAGATGTGAAAGGGGACACTGAAGCTTTCTTT.

This sequence joins TRBV5-1 and TRBJ1-2; D is perhaps TRBD1 (6 bases). The V end was cut by 2 bases, the J end by 4 bases, with 12 bases between. Germline assignment: CDR1 SGHRS and CDR2 YFSETQ. The CDR3 spans 14 residues. CDR3 region: CASSLGNRVYGYTF. CDR3 sequence (DNA): TGCGCCAGCAGCTTAGGAAACAGGGTCTATGGCTACACCTTC.

V is TRBV6-7 and J is TRBJ1-2; 10 nucleotides line up with TRBD1. TRBV6-7 is noted as an ORF with a role that remains uncertain. The CDR3 runs to 17 residues. The J segment lost 4 bases and the V segment lost 6 bases, leaving 14 bases of the junction unmatched. CDR3 coding DNA: TGTGCCAGCAGCCTCCCTTCCGGGACAGGGGATATCTATGGCTACACCTTC. Translation gives CASSLPSGTGDIYGYTF.

The chain couples TRBV7-9 to TRBJ2-1, with 7 bases aligning to TRBD1. After removal of 6 bases from V and 6 bases from J, the junction contained 8 bases not matched to a gene. Looked up from germline, CDR1 is SEHNR and CDR2 is FQNEAQ (reference sequence). This CDR3 is 14 amino acids long. Here the CDR3 DNA reads TGTGCCAGCAGAGTGGGACAGCCTGGCAATGAGCAGTTCTTC. It translates to CASRVGQPGNEQFF. Full variable domain (outside the CDR3, taken from reference TRBV7-9 and TRBJ2-1): DTGVSQNPRHKITKRGQNVTFRCDPISEHNRLYWYRQTLGQGPEFLTYFQNEAQLEKSRLLSDRFSAERPKGSFSTLEIQRTEQGDSAMYLCASRVGQPGNEQFFGPGTRLTVL.

This chain connects TRBV5-1 to TRBJ2-6; either TRBD1 or TRBD2 may fit D (6 bases each). Per the germline V gene, CDR1 is SGHRS and CDR2 is YFSETQ. The CDR3 loop spans 16 amino acids. Trimming took 0 bases from V and 4 from J, leaving 11 bases between them. Written as DNA, the CDR3 is TGCGCCAGCAGCTTGGAGGGGGGCTCCGGGGCCAACGTCCTGACTTTC. Its protein product is CASSLEGGSGANVLTF.

The chain joins TRBV6-1 to TRBJ1-1; 7 nucleotides match TRBD1. The CDR3 covers 12 residues. Germline loops: CDR1 MNHNS, CDR2 SASEGT. After removal of 2 bases from V and 10 bases from J, the junction contained 4 bases not matched to a gene. The CDR3 region is CASSEHRGIAFF. The CDR3 DNA is TGTGCCAGCAGTGAACACAGGGGAATAGCTTTCTTT.

CDR3 in DNA: TGTGCCAGCAGTTACCGAGGTGAGGGGAACTATGGCTACACCTTC. Translation: CASSYRGEGNYGYTF. The chain is built from TRBV6-5 and TRBJ1-2, with D possibly TRBD1 on 5 matching bases. CDR1 and CDR2 (germline): MNHEY, SVGAGI. This CDR3 spans 15 amino acids. The V end was cut by 2 bases, the J end by 2 bases, with 12 bases between.

This sequence joins TRBV10-3 and TRBJ1-2, with a weak D call TRBD1 (6 bases). Trimming shortened V by 3 bases and J by 6 bases, and 8 bases separated the two germline ends. The CDR3 extends over 12 amino acids. CDR1 is ENHRY and CDR2 is SYGVKD in the germline V gene. The CDR3: CAISDRGDGYTF. CDR3 nucleotide sequence: TGTGCCATCAGTGACAGGGGCGATGGCTACACCTTC.

V gene TRBV15 combines with J gene TRBJ1-2; 9 bases map to TRBD1. Germline CDR1 is LNHNV and CDR2 is YYDKDF (reference sequence). Trimming removed 0 bases from V and 4 bases from J; junction bases left unmatched: 9. There are 17 residues in the CDR3. The CDR3 is CATSRDPGQGLSYGYTF. CDR3 sequence (DNA): TGTGCCACCAGCAGAGACCCGGGACAGGGTTTATCCTATGGCTACACCTTC.